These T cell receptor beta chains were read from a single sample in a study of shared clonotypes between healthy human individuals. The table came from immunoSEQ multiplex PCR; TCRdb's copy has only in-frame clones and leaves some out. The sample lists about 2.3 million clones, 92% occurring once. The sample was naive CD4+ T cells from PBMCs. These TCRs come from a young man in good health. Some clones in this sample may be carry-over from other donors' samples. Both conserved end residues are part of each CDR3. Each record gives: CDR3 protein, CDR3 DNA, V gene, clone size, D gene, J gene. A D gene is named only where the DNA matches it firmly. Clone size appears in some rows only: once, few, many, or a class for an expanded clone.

CASSVTAGGPAEQFF,TGTGCCAGCAGCGTAACGGCGGGAGGGCCGGCTGAGCAGTTCTTC,TRBV9,-,TRBD2,TRBJ2-1
CASSYLPQGNYGYTF,TGTGCCAGCAGTTACCTCCCCCAGGGTAACTATGGCTACACCTTC,TRBV27,-,-,TRBJ1-2
CASSPPRGGSNQPQHF,TGTGCCAGCTCGCCCCCCCGGGGTGGGAGCAATCAGCCCCAGCATTTT,TRBV18,-,-,TRBJ1-5
CAINEGGGLAMNTEAFF,TGTGCCATCAACGAAGGTGGGGGGCTCGCCATGAACACTGAAGCTTTCTTT,TRBV10-3,-,-,TRBJ1-1
CASSGRNYGYTF,TGTGCCAGCAGTGGCCGAAACTATGGCTACACCTTC,TRBV28,once,-,TRBJ1-2
CASSLAVVAQAKNIQYF,TGTGCCAGCAGCTTAGCGGTGGTAGCGCAGGCCAAAAACATTCAGTACTTC,TRBV7-2,-,-,TRBJ2-4
CASSFGGSQNEQFF,TGCGCCAGCAGCTTTGGCGGGAGTCAAAATGAGCAGTTCTTC,TRBV5-1,-,TRBD2,TRBJ2-1
CASIPNWDEAFF,TGTGCCAGTATCCCCAATTGGGACGAAGCTTTCTTT,TRBV28,once,-,TRBJ1-1
CASSLGRSARASGEQYF,TGTGCCAGCAGCCTAGGGCGGAGCGCGAGAGCCTCGGGGGAGCAGTACTTC,TRBV5-6,-,-,TRBJ2-7
CASSENAAPGNTIYF,TGTGCCAGCAGCGAGAATGCGGCCCCCGGAAACACCATATATTTT,TRBV7-9,-,-,TRBJ1-3
CASSKGQKNTEAFF,TGTGCCAGCAGTAAGGGACAGAAGAACACTGAAGCTTTCTTT,TRBV6-5,-,TRBD1,TRBJ1-1
CASSWGPLRMQETQYF,TGTGCCAGCAGCTGGGGCCCCTTGCGAATGCAAGAGACCCAGTACTTC,TRBV5-4,-,-,TRBJ2-5
CASSRSGTHNEQFF,TGTGCCAGCAGCCGATCCGGGACTCACAATGAGCAGTTCTTC,TRBV11-2,-,-,TRBJ2-1
CASSPGWDRVSEQYF,TGTGCCAGCAGCCCTGGTTGGGACAGGGTATCCGAGCAGTACTTC,TRBV6-5,-,TRBD1,TRBJ2-7
CASRKDWNTEAFF,TGCGCCAGCAGGAAGGACTGGAACACTGAAGCTTTCTTT,TRBV10-1,-,-,TRBJ1-1
CASSLSGTGGNTIYF,TGTGCCAGCAGTCTATCCGGGACAGGGGGAAACACCATATATTTT,TRBV2,-,TRBD1,TRBJ1-3
CASSPSGRFGNEQFF,TGTGCCAGCAGCCCGTCGGGACGGTTCGGGAATGAGCAGTTCTTC,TRBV7-2,-,-,TRBJ2-1
CASSLALGRASGINEQFF,TGTGCCAGCAGCTTAGCCCTTGGTAGGGCTAGCGGGATTAATGAGCAGTTCTTC,TRBV7-9,-,TRBD2,TRBJ2-1
CASSGPDSPLHF,TGTGCCAGCAGTGGCCCAGATTCACCCCTCCACTTT,TRBV28,-,-,TRBJ1-6
CASSLNRGNGGYTF,TGCGCCAGCAGCTTGAACAGGGGGAATGGTGGCTACACCTTC,TRBV5-1,-,TRBD1,TRBJ1-2
CASSKEAYYEQYF,TGTGCCAGCAGCAAAGAAGCGTACTACGAGCAGTACTTC,TRBV21-1,-,-,TRBJ2-7
CASSAGALNEKLFF,TGTGCCAGCAGCGCCGGGGCCCTGAATGAAAAACTGTTTTTT,TRBV5-6,-,-,TRBJ1-4
CASSYSGTGNYEQYF,TGTGCCAGCAGTTATTCGGGGACAGGTAACTACGAGCAGTACTTC,TRBV6-5,-,TRBD1,TRBJ2-7
CASSPDRGTQYF,TGCGCCAGCAGCCCCGACAGGGGGACGCAGTACTTC,TRBV5-1,once,TRBD1,TRBJ2-7
CASSVVENYNEQFF,TGTGCCAGCAGCGTAGTGGAGAATTACAATGAGCAGTTCTTC,TRBV9,-,-,TRBJ2-1
CASSFGTGAYNEQFF,TGTGCCAGCAGCTTCGGGACAGGGGCTTACAATGAGCAGTTCTTC,TRBV7-6,-,TRBD1,TRBJ2-1
CASSRREHSSGANVLTF,TGTGCCAGCAGCCGAAGGGAGCATTCCTCTGGGGCCAACGTCCTGACTTTC,TRBV7-6,-,-,TRBJ2-6
CASSLVEVVQGRNEQYF,TGTGCCAGCAGCTTGGTCGAGGTGGTCCAGGGGAGGAACGAGCAGTACTTC,TRBV5-4,-,-,TRBJ2-7
CASSLAPKGGLVQETQYF,TGCGCCAGCAGCTTGGCCCCCAAGGGGGGGCTCGTACAAGAGACCCAGTACTTC,TRBV5-1,-,-,TRBJ2-5
CASSREGKSYEQYF,TGTGCCAGCAGCCGTGAAGGCAAGTCCTACGAGCAGTACTTC,TRBV9,-,-,TRBJ2-7
CASRSSWTGGGSTDTQYF,TGTGCCAGCAGATCCTCCTGGACGGGCGGAGGGAGCACAGATACGCAGTATTTT,TRBV5-6,-,-,TRBJ2-3
CASTPVGTGANYGYTF,TGTGCCAGCACCCCAGTAGGGACAGGGGCCAACTATGGCTACACCTTC,TRBV11-2,-,TRBD1,TRBJ1-2
CASPLSTDTQYF,TGTGCCAGCCCCCTAAGCACAGATACGCAGTATTTT,TRBV21-1,-,-,TRBJ2-3
CASSVVPGQGEQYF,TGTGCCAGCAGCGTAGTTCCGGGACAGGGGGAGCAGTACTTC,TRBV9,-,TRBD1,TRBJ2-7
CASSYSNGGNTIYF,TGTGCCAGCAGTTACTCGAATGGCGGAAACACCATATATTTT,TRBV6-5,-,-,TRBJ1-3
CASSQDIHSSTDTQYF,TGCGCCAGCAGCCAAGATATACACTCTAGCACAGATACGCAGTATTTT,TRBV4-1,-,-,TRBJ2-3
CASSRDFSYEQYF,TGCGCCAGCAGCCGAGACTTCTCCTACGAGCAGTACTTC,TRBV5-1,-,-,TRBJ2-7
CASSLTGGSNSGANVLTF,TGCGCCAGCAGCTTGACAGGGGGGAGTAACTCTGGGGCCAACGTCCTGACTTTC,TRBV5-1,-,TRBD1,TRBJ2-6
CASSLHTGELFF,TGTGCCAGCAGTCTTCACACCGGGGAGCTGTTTTTT,TRBV2,-,-,TRBJ2-2
CASTLYYEQYF,TGTGCCAGCACACTTTACTACGAGCAGTACTTC,TRBV11-2,-,-,TRBJ2-7
CASKVGIWYGTEAFF,TGTGCCAGTAAGGTGGGGATTTGGTATGGCACTGAAGCTTTCTTT,TRBV19,-,-,TRBJ1-1
CASSRLTPGTVYGYTF,TGTGCCAGCAGCCGACTGACACCCGGGACGGTCTATGGCTACACCTTC,TRBV14,-,-,TRBJ1-2
CASSFGEAGAYEQYF,TGTGCCAGCAGCTTCGGTGAAGCGGGAGCCTACGAGCAGTACTTC,TRBV7-3,-,TRBD2,TRBJ2-7
CASSKETFGYTF,TGTGCCAGTAGTAAAGAGACCTTTGGCTACACCTTC,TRBV19,-,-,TRBJ1-2
CASSIRGLAGEQYF,TGTGCCAGCAGCATCAGGGGACTAGCGGGAGAGCAGTACTTC,TRBV7-9,-,TRBD2,TRBJ2-7
CASKVGVSGTTDTQYF,TGCGCCAGCAAAGTCGGTGTTTCAGGGACCACAGATACGCAGTATTTT,TRBV5-1,-,-,TRBJ2-3
CASSFRGSTDTQYF,TGTGCCAGCAGTTTCAGGGGAAGCACAGATACGCAGTATTTT,TRBV11-2,once,-,TRBJ2-3